This T cell receptor beta chain was sequenced during a study of regulatory T cells in long-lasting Graves disease. The CDR3 contains 16 residues. Germline CDR1 LNHDA, CDR2 SQIVND (reference sequence). V lost 5 bases, J lost 0 bases, and 11 bases lay in between. Documented time point: persistent/refractory GD, antithyroid drugs over 5 years with positive TRAb. From PBMCs, RNA was extracted and then used to make the TCR library. HTBI primers from iRepertoire and Arm-PCR of CDR3 regions yielded the TCR beta libraries. In TCRdb, the multiplex PCR reads were re-called with MiXCR into one record per CDR3 protein. Of 350,000 to 500,000 distinct CDR3 sequences listed, 20% to 25% are singletons. Worth noting for this clonotype: Its antigen is undetermined.

Study-wide results and caveats: Persistent Graves' patients showed less TCR diversity than newly diagnosed ones.

The clonotype was recovered from a female donor with Graves disease. The material sequenced was peripheral blood mononuclear cells (PBMCs), taken when the disease was refractory, from a patient treated with antithyroid drugs. This chain links TRBV19 with TRBJ2-6; perhaps TRBD1 as D (5 bases). As DNA, the CDR3 is TGTGCCAGTAGTCGGACAAGGGCCTCTGGGGCCAACGTCCTGACTTTC. It yields the protein CASSRTRASGANVLTF.